The present entry profiles one T cell receptor beta chain with its context. The CDR3 loop spans 14 amino acids. In germline, CDR1 is SQVTM, CDR2 ANQGSEA. V lost 6 bases to trimming and J lost 6 bases; unmatched junction nucleotides: 10. This specimen belongs to a study of blood T cell repertoires in COVID-19. The overall study: PBMCs, B-cell-depleted T cells, or T cells were the source of the cDNA or gDNA that made up the material.

Source study methods: The assay estimated nucleated cells by amplifying reference gene primers. Profiling relied on immunoSEQ multiplex PCR, and the TCRdb table lists in-frame clones only, not all of them. V and J calls and clone size come straight from that table; D and trimming were deduced from the DNA. The data show fewer than 300,000 clones, roughly 90% seen once. The clonotype comes from a man in his 60s who had recovered from COVID-19. V is TRBV29-1 and J is TRBJ2-7, with TRBD1 matching over 11 bases. The sequenced sample was peripheral blood. CDR3 nucleotides: TGCAGCGTGGCCGGGACAGGGGGTTTGTTCGAGCAGTACTTC. Protein product: CSVAGTGGLFEQYF.